Listed below are T cell receptor beta chains from one sample, sequenced in a study of T-cell memory formation after mild COVID-19. From the 5' RACE reads, TCRdb called clonotypes with MiXCR, one entry per CDR3 protein. Of roughly 400,000 distinct CDR3 sequences detected, approximately 18% appear once; the ten largest clones hold about 22%. The sequencing input was PBMCs or a T cell subset sorted from them (not recorded which). The receptors stem from a man aged 18 to 29 who had mild COVID-19 (a few samples of this study predate the infection). Cell type and time point are not known. Each CDR3 is given with its conserved first and last residue. A D gene is named only where the DNA matches it firmly. The size field is filled for only some rows; it gives once, few, many or a size class.

>TRBJ2-2|TRBV9|-|-
TGTGCCAGCAGCGTATCAAGCGGGGAGCTGTTTTTT
CASSVSSGELFF
>TRBJ2-3|TRBV4-2|-|few
TGTGCCAGCAGCCAAGATACGGGGGATACGCAGTATTTT
CASSQDTGDTQYF
>TRBJ2-3|TRBV18|TRBD1|few
TGTGCCAGCTCAGTCGGTCAGGGGGCTGGAAGCACAGATACGCAGTATTTT
CASSVGQGAGSTDTQYF
>TRBJ2-7|TRBV29-1|-|few
TGCAGCGTTGAAGGGGTGGGGGTTCCCAGAGGCCGCGAGCAGTACTTC
CSVEGVGVPRGREQYF
>TRBJ2-1|TRBV5-1|-|-
TGCGCCAGCAGCTTAAAGCTGAATGAGCAGTTCTTC
CASSLKLNEQFF
>TRBJ2-6|TRBV11-2|-|-
TGTGCCAGCAGCCCTGGACGGATCTATTCCTCTGGGGCCAACGTCCTGACTTTC
CASSPGRIYSSGANVLTF
>TRBJ2-7|TRBV7-9|-|few
TGTGCCAGCAGCAAACAGGAGACCTACGAGCAGTACTTC
CASSKQETYEQYF
>TRBJ2-1|TRBV5-8|TRBD1|few
TGTGCCAGCAGCTTGGACGGACAGGGCAGCTCCTACAATGAGCAGTTCTTC
CASSLDGQGSSYNEQFF
>TRBJ1-5|TRBV29-1|-|-
TGCAGCGCCCAGGCCGGGGCCGGTGGCAATCAGCCCCAGCATTTT
CSAQAGAGGNQPQHF
>TRBJ1-2|TRBV7-9|TRBD1|-
TGTGCCAGCAGCTCCCGGGACAGGCTTGGCTACACCTTC
CASSSRDRLGYTF
>TRBJ2-5|TRBV5-1|-|many
TGCGCCAGCAGCTTGGCCGCCGTGCCGGGAGAGACCCAGTACTTC
CASSLAAVPGETQYF
>TRBJ2-1|TRBV7-9|-|-
TGTGCCAGCACCCTACTACCGGATGAGCAGTTCTTC
CASTLLPDEQFF
>TRBJ2-2|TRBV7-6|TRBD2|-
TGTGCCAGCAGCTTATTATCTAGCGGGGGGCGGAACACCGGGGAGCTGTTTTTT
CASSLLSSGGRNTGELFF